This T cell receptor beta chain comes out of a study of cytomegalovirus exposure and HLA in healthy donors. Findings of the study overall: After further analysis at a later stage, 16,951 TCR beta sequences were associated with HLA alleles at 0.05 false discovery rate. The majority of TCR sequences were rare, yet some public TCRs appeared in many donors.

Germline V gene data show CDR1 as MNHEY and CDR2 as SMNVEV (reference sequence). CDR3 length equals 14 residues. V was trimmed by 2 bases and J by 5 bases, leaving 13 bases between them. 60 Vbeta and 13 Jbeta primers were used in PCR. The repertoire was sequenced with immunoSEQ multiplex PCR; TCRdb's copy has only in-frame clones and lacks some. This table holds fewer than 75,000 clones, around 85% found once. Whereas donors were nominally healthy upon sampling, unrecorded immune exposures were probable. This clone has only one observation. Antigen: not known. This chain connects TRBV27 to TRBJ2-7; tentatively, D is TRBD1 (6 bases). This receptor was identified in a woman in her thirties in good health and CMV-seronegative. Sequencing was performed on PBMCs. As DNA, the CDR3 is TGTGCCAGCAGTTTAAGTCCAGGGGTCAACGAGCAGTACTTC. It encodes CASSLSPGVNEQYF.